This TCR beta chain was retrieved from a study of blood T cells in healthy people across ages. Findings and caveats of the study: Naive T cell percentage showed a strong correlation with TCR beta diversity.

This CDR3 has 15 residues. V lost 6 bases and J 6 bases, leaving 17 bases between the germline ends. Germline V CDR1 and CDR2: MNHEY, SVGAGI. Next came a second PCR, run for roughly 6 to 11 cycles, which used a sample-barcoded 5' primer along with a J-beta primer mix. Each cDNA molecule was tagged by a template-switch adaptor with 12 random nucleotides. TCRdb re-derived calls from the 5' RACE reads in MiXCR, one entry per CDR3 protein. The data contain about 1.1 million distinct CDR3 sequences, around two fifths of them singletons. Comment on this clonotype: The target antigen is unknown.

The chain is built from TRBV6-5 and TRBJ2-2; possibly TRBD2 for D (5 bases). The receptor's source is a young man in good health. Sequencing used blood. CDR3 residues: CASRVGETEPGELFF. In DNA form, the CDR3 reads TGTGCCAGCAGGGTCGGGGAGACCGAGCCCGGGGAGCTGTTTTTT.